The 18 T cell receptor beta chains presented below share a single source sample, sequenced in a study of shared T cell receptors in the human thymus. Sequenced by immunoSEQ multiplex PCR; TCRdb stores in-frame clones only, minus some. The sample gives under 700,000 clones, roughly 74% of which show up once; more than 0.01% is in the top ten. The sample was also linked to a second study, of human thymus T cells.

What was sequenced was thymocytes. These TCRs come from a boy under two years old with a congenital heart defect.

The chain uses TRBV6-6 and TRBJ1-2, with D unresolved. Germline V gives CDR1 MNHNY, CDR2 SVGAGI (reference sequence). CDR3 length: 15 amino acids. V was pared by 0 bases and J by 6 bases, with 14 bases between. CDR3 protein: CASSYSIGQTHGYTF. The CDR3 nucleotides are TGTGCCAGCAGTTACTCGATCGGTCAAACCCATGGCTACACCTTC.

The chain couples TRBV6-5 to TRBJ2-5; 10 bases are shared with TRBD2. CDR1 and CDR2 from the germline V gene are MNHEY and SVGAGI. The CDR3 sequence is 16 residues long. The V and J ends lost 2 bases and 2 bases, in that order; junction bases with no gene match: 5. The CDR3 reads CASSYLAGEGQETQYF. In nucleotides, the CDR3 is TGTGCCAGCAGTTACCTAGCGGGAGAGGGGCAAGAGACCCAGTACTTC.

The chain joins TRBV12-5 to TRBJ2-1; D perhaps matches TRBD2 (7 bases). Per germline, CDR1 LGHNT and CDR2 FRNRAP. V shed 6 bases and J shed 7 bases, with 25 bases lying between them. This CDR3 has 17 amino acids. The CDR3 nucleotides read TGTGCTAGTGGCCCCACGGAGGGGGAGGGCCTCGGTAATGAGCAGTTCTTC. Amino acids: CASGPTEGEGLGNEQFF.

The V gene is TRBV4-3, the J gene TRBJ2-3; 9 bases fit TRBD2. Germline CDR1 LGHNA, CDR2 YSLEER. This CDR3 is built from 15 residues. The junction had 7 bases not matched to a gene; V was cut back by 6 bases and J by 3 bases. In nucleotides, the CDR3 is TGCGCCAGCAGGGGTGGGCTAGCGGGAACAGATACGCAGTATTTT. Protein sequence: CASRGGLAGTDTQYF.

This chain connects TRBV30 to TRBJ1-2; TRBD1 might be the D (5 bases). This CDR3 has 14 residues. V dropped 0 bases and J dropped 7 bases, with 15 bases sitting between them. From germline, CDR1 is GTSNPN and CDR2 SVGIG (reference sequence). DNA for the CDR3: TGTGCCTGGAGTGTACCCCCAGGGATCAGTGGCTACACCTTC. It specifies CAWSVPPGISGYTF.

CDR3 sequence reads: CASSPRQGDEQYF. The CDR3 DNA follows: TGTGCCAGCAGCCCACGACAGGGGGACGAGCAGTACTTC. This chain uses TRBV6-5 with TRBJ2-7, with 9 bases that match TRBD1. The CDR3 is made up of 13 amino acids. Germline V lookup: CDR1 MNHEY, CDR2 SVGAGI. The J segment lost 5 bases and the V segment lost 6 bases, leaving 5 bases of the junction unmatched.

This rearrangement joins TRBV5-4 to TRBJ2-1; D is uncertain. Looked up from germline, CDR1 is SGHNT and CDR2 is YYREEE (reference sequence). Between the trimmed V and J ends, which lost 4 bases and 7 bases, there was a span of 9 bases. The CDR3 loop spans 12 amino acids. The CDR3 spells CASSQQANEQFF. The CDR3 DNA reads as TGTGCCAGCAGCCAACAAGCGAATGAGCAGTTCTTC.

J is TRBJ1-2 and V is TRBV7-9; D not certain. The length of the CDR3 is 14 residues. From germline, CDR1 is SEHNR and CDR2 FQNEAQ (reference sequence). The germline V and J ends were trimmed by 1 base and 4 bases, with 10 bases remaining between them. The CDR3 DNA reads as TGTGCCAGCAGCTTAGACCCCTCGGGCTATGGCTACACCTTC. Its protein is CASSLDPSGYGYTF.

A few counts support this clone. The chain has TRBV5-1 and TRBJ1-4; a weak D match, TRBD1 (6 bases). The V gene lost 2 bases and the J gene lost 5 bases, with 10 bases spanning the gap. Germline CDR1 SGHRS, CDR2 YFSETQ. CDR3 length equals 14 residues. CDR3 sequence: CASSLTGPNEKLFF. CDR3 nucleotides: TGCGCCAGCAGCTTAACAGGGCCGAATGAAAAACTGTTTTTT.

V gene TRBV6-4 combines with J gene TRBJ2-7, with 11 positions matching TRBD2. The germline V gene has CDR1 MRHNA and CDR2 SNTAGT. The V and J ends lost 6 bases and 3 bases, in that order; junction bases with no gene match: 7. The CDR3 runs 15 residues. For the CDR3, the DNA is TGTGCCAGCAGCTCGGGACTAGCGGCAGACTACGAGCAGTACTTC. It specifies CASSSGLAADYEQYF.

This clone is a singleton in its sample. The rearrangement uses TRBV30 and TRBJ1-5; TRBD1 is a possible D gene (5 bases). Germline CDR1 GTSNPN, CDR2 SVGIG (reference sequence). V lost 3 bases to trimming and J lost 6 bases, with 12 bases between them. The CDR3 runs 13 residues. CDR3 loop: CAWSSRDGQPQHF. In nucleotides, the CDR3 is TGTGCCTGGAGCAGCAGGGATGGTCAGCCCCAGCATTTT.

This sequence joins TRBV7-9 and TRBJ2-5; 8 nucleotides align to TRBD2. With V trimmed by 5 bases and J by 4 bases, 15 bases remained unmatched. CDR3 length: 17 amino acids. Per the germline V gene, CDR1 is SEHNR and CDR2 is FQNEAQ (reference sequence). Here the CDR3 DNA reads TGTGCCAGCAGCAAGACCCCGCTAGCGGGTCGTATAGAGACCCAGTACTTC. It is translated as CASSKTPLAGRIETQYF.

This clone was detected once. CDR3 residues: CASSQELGDRAPLEQYF. As DNA, the CDR3 is TGCGCCAGCAGCCAAGAATTAGGGGACAGGGCACCGTTGGAGCAGTACTTC. The V call is TRBV4-3, the J call TRBJ2-7; 9 bases line up with TRBD1. Trimming at V came to 0 bases and at J to 7 bases, leaving 13 bases not matched to a gene. This CDR3 contains 17 residues. Germline values: CDR1 LGHNA, CDR2 YSLEER.

The V and J genes are TRBV27 and TRBJ2-3, with 10 nucleotides matching TRBD2. The V and J ends lost 0 bases and 3 bases, in that order; junction bases with no gene match: 12. CDR1 and CDR2 (germline): MNHEY, SMNVEV (reference sequence). The CDR3 runs to 19 residues. This CDR3 is CASSLSARYLAGETDTQYF. CDR3 nucleotides: TGTGCCAGCAGTTTATCAGCCCGATACCTAGCGGGAGAAACAGATACGCAGTATTTT.

The chain recombines TRBV25-1 with TRBJ1-1, with TRBD1 matching over 7 bases. The ends lost 4 bases at V and 0 bases at J; junction bases unmatched: 5. Germline loops: CDR1 MGHDK, CDR2 SYGVNS. This CDR3 is 15 amino acids long. CDR3 DNA: TGTGCCAGCAGTGGTGCGACAGGGCTGAACACTGAAGCTTTCTTT. Its translation: CASSGATGLNTEAFF.

The chain employs TRBV5-6 and TRBJ2-1, with D possibly matching TRBD1 (5 bases). Trimming took off 2 bases at V and 3 bases at J, with 15 bases between the two ends. CDR3 length: 16 amino acids. The germline V gene has CDR1 SGHDT and CDR2 YYEEEE. CDR3 in amino acids: CASSFDSAIYYNEQFF. The CDR3 bases are TGTGCCAGCAGCTTCGACAGCGCAATCTACTACAATGAGCAGTTCTTC.

The chain is built from TRBV28 and TRBJ2-7, with 12 positions matching TRBD2. Germline CDR1 MDHEN, CDR2 SYDVKM. V lost 3 bases and J lost 7; bases outside the gene matches: 7. There are 15 residues in the CDR3. The CDR3 coding sequence is TGTGCCAGCAGTTTCCCTAGCGGGAGGGCCAGGGAGCAGTACTTC. The encoded protein is CASSFPSGRAREQYF.

The V gene is TRBV28, the J gene TRBJ2-7, with TRBD2 as a possible D gene (6 bases). CDR1 is MDHEN, CDR2 SYDVKM, per germline. This CDR3 is 16 amino acids long. Between the trimmed V and J ends, which lost 6 bases and 1 base, there was a span of 19 bases. In nucleotides, the CDR3 is TGTGCCAGCAGGCCCATTGGGCGGGGCGCATCCTACGAGCAGTACTTC. Encoded protein: CASRPIGRGASYEQYF.